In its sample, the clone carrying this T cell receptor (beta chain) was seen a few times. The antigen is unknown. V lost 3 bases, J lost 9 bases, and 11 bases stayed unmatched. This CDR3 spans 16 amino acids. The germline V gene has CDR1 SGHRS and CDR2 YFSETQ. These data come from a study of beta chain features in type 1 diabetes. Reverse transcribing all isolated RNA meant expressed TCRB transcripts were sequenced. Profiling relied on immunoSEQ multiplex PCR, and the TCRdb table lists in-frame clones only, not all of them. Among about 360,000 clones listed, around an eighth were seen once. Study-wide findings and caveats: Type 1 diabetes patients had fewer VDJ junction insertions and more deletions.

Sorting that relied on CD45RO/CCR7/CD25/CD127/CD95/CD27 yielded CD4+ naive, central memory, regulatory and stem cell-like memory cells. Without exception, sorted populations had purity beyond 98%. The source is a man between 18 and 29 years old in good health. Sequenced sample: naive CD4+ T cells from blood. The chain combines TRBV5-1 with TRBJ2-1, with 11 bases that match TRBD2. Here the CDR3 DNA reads TGCGCCAGCAGCTCAAGACTAGCGGGAATGTCAAGTGAGCAGTTCTTC. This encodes CASSSRLAGMSSEQFF.